The entry below gives a single TCR beta chain sequence along with its context. The record originates from a study of blood T cell repertoires in COVID-19. Study background: Some COVID-19 samples were acute and others convalescent; all came from the United States, Italy and Spain. T cells, B-cell-depleted T cells, or PBMCs supplied cDNA or gDNA.

Authors' methods: Reference gene primer amplification yielded estimated nucleated cell counts. The protocol was immunoSEQ multiplex PCR, while the TCRdb copy is restricted to in-frame clones and leaves out a portion. D and trimming come from the DNA, and the V and J calls and clone size come from that table. Seen here are about 270,000 clones, around 87% observed once, and the top ten hold 2% to 2.5%. The CDR3 is 13 residues long. V lost 3 bases to trimming and J lost 4 bases, with 9 bases between them. Germline V lookup: CDR1 MDHEN, CDR2 SYDVKM. Sequenced sample: peripheral blood. This chain uses TRBV28 with TRBJ2-5; perhaps TRBD2 as D (6 bases). The TCR originated in a woman aged 45-65 years with acute or convalescent COVID-19. The CDR3 protein is CASSFRRGETQYF. As DNA, the CDR3 is TGTGCCAGCAGTTTCAGGCGGGGAGAGACCCAGTACTTC.